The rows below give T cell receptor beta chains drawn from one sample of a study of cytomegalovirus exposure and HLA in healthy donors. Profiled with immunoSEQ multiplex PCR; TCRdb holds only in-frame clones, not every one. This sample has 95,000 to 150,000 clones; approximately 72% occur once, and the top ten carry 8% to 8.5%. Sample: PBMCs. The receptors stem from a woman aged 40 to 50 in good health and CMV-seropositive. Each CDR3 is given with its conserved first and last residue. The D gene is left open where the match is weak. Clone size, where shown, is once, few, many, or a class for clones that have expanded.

CASSPGTTTNEKLFF	TGTGCCAGCAGCCCGGGGACAACAACTAATGAAAAACTGTTTTTT	TRBV7-9	TRBJ1-4	NA	NA
CSVQEGEAFF	TGCAGCGTCCAGGAGGGGGAAGCTTTCTTT	TRBV29-1	TRBJ1-1	NA	NA
CASSHRANTEAFF	TGCGCCAGCAGTCACAGAGCGAACACTGAAGCTTTCTTT	TRBV10-1	TRBJ1-1	NA	NA
CASSSGPSTNYNSPLHF	TGTGCCAGCAGCTCAGGGCCCTCTACTAATTATAATTCACCCCTCCACTTT	TRBV7-6	TRBJ1-6	NA	NA
CASSLVEQGGETQYF	TGTGCCAGCAGCCTGGTCGAGCAGGGAGGAGAGACCCAGTACTTC	TRBV5-8	TRBJ2-5	NA	NA
CASSLEPFFPQGYF	TGTGCCAGCAGCTTAGAGCCTTTTTTTCCCCAGGGGTATTTT	TRBV7-2	TRBJ2-3	NA	NA
CASSLNFREGTEAFF	TGTGCCAGCAGCTTAAATTTTCGGGAGGGCACTGAAGCTTTCTTT	TRBV5-4	TRBJ1-1	NA	NA
CASSPRVSTEAFF	TGTGCCAGCAGCCCCAGGGTTAGCACTGAAGCTTTCTTT	TRBV7-2	TRBJ1-1	NA	NA
CASRGQGNTGELFF	TGTGCCAGTAGGGGACAGGGTAATACCGGGGAGCTGTTTTTT	TRBV19	TRBJ2-2	TRBD1	NA
CSVEGTGGTYEQYF	TGCAGCGTTGAAGGGACAGGTGGGACCTACGAGCAGTACTTC	TRBV29-1	TRBJ2-7	TRBD1	once
CASSSRLAGSYNEQFF	TGTGCCAGCAGCTCCCGACTAGCGGGGTCCTACAATGAGCAGTTCTTC	TRBV11-3	TRBJ2-1	TRBD2	NA